The subject of this entry is one T cell receptor beta chain. Source study methods: Using reference gene primer amplification, nucleated cell counts were estimated. TCRdb keeps only in-frame clones here, not all; method: immunoSEQ multiplex PCR. V, J and clone size were drawn from that table, and D and trimming were deduced from the DNA. The repertoire holds fewer than 80,000 clones, with 74% as singletons. The record originates from a study of blood T cell repertoires in COVID-19. Study information: Samples taken during acute and convalescent COVID-19 were collected in the United States, Italy and Spain.

V was cut by 1 base and J by 3 bases, with 18 bases left in between. From germline, CDR1 is LGHNA and CDR2 YNFKEQ. The CDR3 runs 17 residues. The receptor comes from a woman older than 75 with acute or convalescent COVID-19. The rearrangement uses TRBV4-2 and TRBJ2-5, with TRBD1 as a possible D gene (7 bases). Sequenced input: peripheral blood. In DNA, the CDR3 is TGTGCCAGCAGCCAAGTCCAGGGGCAGGGGGGAGAAGAGACCCAGTACTTC. Its protein is CASSQVQGQGGEETQYF.